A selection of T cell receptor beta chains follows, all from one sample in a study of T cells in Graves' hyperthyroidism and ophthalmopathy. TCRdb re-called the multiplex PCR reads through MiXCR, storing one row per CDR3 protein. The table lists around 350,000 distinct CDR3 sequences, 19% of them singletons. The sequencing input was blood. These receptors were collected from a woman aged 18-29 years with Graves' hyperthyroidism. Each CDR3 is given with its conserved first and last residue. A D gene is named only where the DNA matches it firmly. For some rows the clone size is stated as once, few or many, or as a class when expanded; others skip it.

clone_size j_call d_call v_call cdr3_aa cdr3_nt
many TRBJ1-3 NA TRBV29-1 CSGSIGDTIYF TGCAGCGGATCCATTGGGGACACCATATATTTT
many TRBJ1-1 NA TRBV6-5 CASSSVGGVTEAFF TGTGCCAGCAGTTCCGTCGGGGGAGTCACTGAAGCTTTCTTT
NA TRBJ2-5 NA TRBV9 CASSVEHSGQETQYF TGTGCCAGCAGCGTAGAACACAGCGGCCAAGAGACCCAGTACTTC
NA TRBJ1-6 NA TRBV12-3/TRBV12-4 CASRVTNSPLHF TGTGCCAGCAGGGTGACAAATTCACCCCTCCACTTT
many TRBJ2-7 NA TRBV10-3 CAIRGVVYEQYF TGTGCCATCCGGGGCGTAGTCTACGAGCAGTACTTC
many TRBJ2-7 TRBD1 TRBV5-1 CASSRDSLSYEQYF TGCGCCAGCAGCCGGGACAGCCTATCTTACGAGCAGTACTTC
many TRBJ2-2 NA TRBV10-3 CAISLTGYNTGELFF TGTGCCATCAGCCTCACAGGTTACAACACCGGGGAGCTGTTTTTT
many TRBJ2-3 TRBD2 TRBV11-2 CASSPYSSGGYTDTQYF TGTGCCAGCAGCCCCTATTCTAGCGGGGGGTACACAGATACGCAGTATTTT
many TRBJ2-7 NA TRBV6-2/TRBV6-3 CASIDPGIRYEQYF TGTGCCAGCATCGATCCCGGGATCAGGTACGAGCAGTACTTC
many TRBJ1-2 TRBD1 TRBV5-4 CASSSEDRVAANYGYTF TGTGCCAGCAGCTCGGAGGACAGGGTGGCGGCTAACTATGGCTACACCTTC
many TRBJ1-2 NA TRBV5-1 CASRPGPQNYGYTF TGCGCCAGCCGGCCGGGACCTCAGAACTATGGCTACACCTTC
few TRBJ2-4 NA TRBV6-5 CASSYSIDGRNIQYF TGTGCCAGCAGTTACTCGATAGATGGGAGAAACATTCAGTACTTC
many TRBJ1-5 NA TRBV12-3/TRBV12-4 CASSSWNSNQPQHF TGTGCCAGCAGTTCATGGAATAGCAATCAGCCCCAGCATTTT
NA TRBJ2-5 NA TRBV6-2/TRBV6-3 CASSYLWQETQYF TGTGCCAGCAGTTACTTATGGCAAGAGACCCAGTACTTC
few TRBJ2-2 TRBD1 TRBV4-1 CASSQRTGLNTGELFF TGCGCCAGCAGCCAAAGGACAGGGCTGAACACCGGGGAGCTGTTTTTT
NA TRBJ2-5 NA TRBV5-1 CASSLGYRGEETQYF TGCGCCAGCAGCTTGGGATATCGGGGAGAGGAGACCCAGTACTTC
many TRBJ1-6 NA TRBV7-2 CASSLGTYSPLHF TGTGCCAGCAGCTTAGGGACTTATTCACCCCTCCACTTT
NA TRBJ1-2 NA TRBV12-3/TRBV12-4 CASSQQAKALYGYTF TGTGCCAGCAGCCAGCAGGCAAAGGCCCTATATGGCTACACCTTC
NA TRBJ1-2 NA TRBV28 CASRSTAGAANYGYTF TGTGCCAGCAGGTCCACAGCAGGGGCAGCTAACTATGGCTACACCTTC
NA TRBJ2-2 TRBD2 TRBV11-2 CASTLGGGAITTGELVF TGTGCCAGCACCCTAGGCGGGGGGGCCATAACGACCGGGGAGCTGGTTTTT
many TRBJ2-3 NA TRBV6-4 CASSDLGGTDTQYF TGTGCCAGCAGTGACTTGGGCGGCACAGATACGCAGTATTTT
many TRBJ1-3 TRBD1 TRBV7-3 CASSLGQGDTIYF TGTGCCAGCAGCTTAGGACAGGGAGACACCATATATTTT
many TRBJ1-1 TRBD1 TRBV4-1 CASSQDLTPGQKAFF TGCGCCAGCAGCCAAGATCTGACCCCGGGACAGAAAGCTTTCTTT
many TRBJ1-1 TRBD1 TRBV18 CASSPSMARQGGTEAFF TGTGCCAGCTCACCATCCATGGCACGACAGGGGGGCACTGAAGCTTTCTTT
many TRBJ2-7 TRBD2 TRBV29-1 CSVVRGGSYEQYF TGCAGCGTTGTGCGGGGGGGATCGTACGAGCAGTACTTC
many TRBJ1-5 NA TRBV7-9 CASSEQTFGNQPQHF TGTGCCAGCAGCGAACAGACCTTCGGCAATCAGCCCCAGCATTTT
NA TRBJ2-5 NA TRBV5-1 CASSLGGPRETQYF TGCGCCAGCAGCTTGGGTGGGCCAAGAGAGACCCAGTACTTC
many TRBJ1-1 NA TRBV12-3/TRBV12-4 CASSAPGLGYTEAFF TGTGCCAGCAGTGCACCGGGCCTAGGTTACACTGAAGCTTTCTTT
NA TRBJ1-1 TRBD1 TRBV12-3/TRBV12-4 CASRTGRGSTEAFF TGTGCCAGCAGGACAGGGCGAGGGAGCACTGAAGCTTTCTTT
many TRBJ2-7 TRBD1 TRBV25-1 CASRRTGSTYEQYF TGTGCCAGCAGACGGACAGGGTCGACGTACGAGCAGTACTTC
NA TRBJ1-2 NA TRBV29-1 CSVKDKPPDGYTF TGCAGCGTTAAGGACAAGCCACCTGATGGCTACACCTTC
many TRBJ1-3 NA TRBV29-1 CSVGTEGYGNTIYF TGCAGCGTTGGTACTGAGGGCTATGGAAACACCATATATTTT
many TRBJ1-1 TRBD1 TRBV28 CASSSDDRVGKDTEAFF TGTGCCAGCAGCTCCGACGACAGGGTGGGAAAGGACACTGAAGCTTTCTTT
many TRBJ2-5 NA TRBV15 CATSRERQKETQYF TGTGCCACCAGCAGAGAAAGGCAGAAAGAGACCCAGTACTTC
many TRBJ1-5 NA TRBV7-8 CASSLGEWDQPQHF TGTGCCAGCAGCTTAGGGGAGTGGGATCAGCCCCAGCATTTT
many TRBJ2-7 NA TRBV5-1 CASSLGQSPYEQYF TGCGCCAGCAGCTTGGGGCAGTCTCCCTACGAGCAGTACTTC
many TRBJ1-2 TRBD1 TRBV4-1 CASSQWPGGRNYGYTF TGCGCCAGCAGCCAATGGCCAGGGGGTCGGAACTATGGCTACACCTTC
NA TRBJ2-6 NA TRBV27 CASKLAYGANVLTF TGTGCCAGCAAATTGGCGTATGGGGCCAACGTCCTGACTTTC
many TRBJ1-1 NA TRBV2 CASSPWRGANTEAFF TGTGCCAGCAGCCCATGGCGGGGGGCGAACACTGAAGCTTTCTTT
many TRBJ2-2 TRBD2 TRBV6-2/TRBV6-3 CASLKGTSGGPNTGELFF TGTGCCAGCCTCAAAGGGACTAGCGGGGGCCCGAACACCGGGGAGCTGTTTTTT
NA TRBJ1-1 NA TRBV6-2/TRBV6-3 CASISGLNTEAFF TGTGCCAGCATCTCGGGTCTAAATACTGAAGCTTTCTTT
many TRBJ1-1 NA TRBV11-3 CASSLGTGTEAFF TGTGCCAGCAGCTTAGGAACGGGCACTGAAGCTTTCTTT
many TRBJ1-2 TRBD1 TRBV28 CASNRQGSNYGYTF TGTGCCAGCAATAGACAGGGATCGAACTATGGCTACACCTTC
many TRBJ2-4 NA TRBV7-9 CASSPLALPTKNIQYF TGTGCCAGCAGCCCCCTGGCCCTACCGACCAAAAACATTCAGTACTTC
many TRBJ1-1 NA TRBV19 CASTTRGDTEAFF TGTGCCAGTACCACTCGGGGGGACACTGAAGCTTTCTTT
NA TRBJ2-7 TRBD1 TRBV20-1 CSATGGQGAPFEQYF TGCAGTGCTACAGGGGGACAGGGGGCGCCCTTCGAGCAGTACTTC
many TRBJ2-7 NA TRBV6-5 CASSSFGAGSPYEQYF TGTGCCAGCAGTTCATTCGGGGCAGGGAGTCCTTACGAGCAGTACTTC
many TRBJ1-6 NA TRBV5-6 CASSPLEGLFNSPLHF TGTGCCAGCAGCCCCTTGGAAGGGTTATTTAATTCACCCCTCCACTTT
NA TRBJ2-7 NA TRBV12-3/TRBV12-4 CASSRAHGYYEQYF TGTGCCAGCAGTAGGGCGCATGGGTACTACGAGCAGTACTTC
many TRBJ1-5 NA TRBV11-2 CASSLAFFQPQHF TGTGCCAGCAGCTTAGCGTTTTTCCAGCCCCAGCATTTT
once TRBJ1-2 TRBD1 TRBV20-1 CSALMTGIHLTYGYTF TGCAGTGCTCTCATGACAGGGATCCATCTAACCTACGGCTACACCTTC
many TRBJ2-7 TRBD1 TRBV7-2 CASSSLQGTHYYEQYF TGTGCCAGCAGCTCCCTACAGGGGACCCACTACTACGAGCAGTACTTC
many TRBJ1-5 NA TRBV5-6 CASSLVGGPNQPQHF TGTGCCAGCAGCTTGGTTGGGGGCCCCAATCAGCCCCAGCATTTT